This entry describes one TCR beta chain. With 4 bases clipped from V and 2 bases from J, the junction kept 8 bases outside the gene matches. CDR1 and CDR2 from the germline V gene are SGHNT and YYREEE (reference sequence). CDR3 length equals 16 residues. Sequencing targeted expressed TCRB transcripts, as all isolated RNA had been reverse transcribed. Sequencing of naive, central memory and regulatory T cell samples gave an average of around 4 million reads. This table comes from immunoSEQ multiplex PCR, and its TCRdb copy is limited to in-frame clones, with some not included. The table has under 550,000 clones, over 10% seen once. Sorting produced populations that all topped 95% purity. This record comes from a study of beta chain features in type 1 diabetes.

This clonotype was obtained from a young woman in good health. V usage is TRBV5-4 and J usage is TRBJ2-2; 7 positions agree with TRBD2. The sequenced sample consisted of naive CD4+ T cells from blood. CDR3 loop: CASSRRAGANTGELFF. The CDR3 nucleotides read TGTGCCAGCAGCCGCCGGGCGGGAGCCAACACCGGGGAGCTGTTTTTT.